Below, 7 T cell receptor beta chains from the same sample are listed, as sequenced in a study of T-cell memory formation after mild COVID-19 (dated by TCRdb to the early 2020s). The library was obtained by 5' RACE. Sequencing instrument: Illumina NovaSeq 6000. The public reads were quality trimmed at Q25 with fastp and then assembled into clones with MiXCR by TCRdb, keeping productive beta chains. Every entry covers one CDR3 protein and lists the most common genes and DNA from its rows. Here the sample has 170,000 or so distinct CDR3 sequences; 20% to 25% occur a single time. Jointly, the top ten make up under 25% of the sample. The specimen was PBMCs or a T cell subset sorted from them (not recorded which). These receptors were taken from an adult woman who had mild COVID-19 (a few samples of this study predate the infection). The sample titles of this study are shuffled in the database, so cell type and time point are left out; the donor was told from shared clones.

A few counts support this clonotype. The chain carries TRBV7-9 and TRBJ1-2, with D perhaps TRBD1 (6 bases). V was clipped by 4 bases and J by 6 bases, with 12 bases between them. CDR3 length equals 13 residues. Germline V gene sequence: CDR1 SEHNR, CDR2 FQNEAQ (reference sequence). CDR3 sequence reads: CASSSLGGDGYTF. CDR3 DNA sequence: TGTGCCAGCAGCTCTCTTGGGGGCGATGGCTACACCTTC. The full variable domain, in which reference TRBV7-9 and TRBJ1-2 provide the parts outside the CDR3, is DTGVSQNPRHKITKRGQNVTFRCDPISEHNRLYWYRQTLGQGPEFLTYFQNEAQLEKSRLLSDRFSAERPKGSFSTLEIQRTEQGDSAMYLCASSSLGGDGYTFGSGTRLTVV.

This clonotype has only a few counts. The chain couples TRBV4-1 to TRBJ1-6, with 9 bases lining up with TRBD1. The CDR3 contains 15 residues. V was pared by 6 bases and J by 8 bases, with 8 bases of the junction left unmatched. Germline lookup yields CDR1 MGHRA and CDR2 YSYEKL. The CDR3: CASSKTGGVDSPLHF. The DNA for the CDR3 is TGCGCCAGCAGTAAAACAGGGGGCGTTGATTCACCCCTCCACTTT.

This clonotype has a handful of counts. The V and J genes are TRBV7-6 and TRBJ1-1; 8 nucleotides match TRBD1. The trim removed 4 bases at V and 4 bases at J, leaving 11 bases unmatched. Germline V gene sequence: CDR1 SGHVS, CDR2 FNYEAQ. The length of the CDR3 is 16 residues. The CDR3 nucleotides are TGTGCCAGCAGCTATGACAGGGGTTGGGCCGGCACTGAAGCTTTCTTT. This codes for CASSYDRGWAGTEAFF.

This clonotype was counted between two and nine times. The V gene is TRBV5-5, the J gene TRBJ1-2; D not resolved. CDR1 is SGHKS and CDR2 is YYEKEE in the germline V gene (reference sequence). The CDR3 loop spans 15 amino acids. V lost 4 bases and J lost 5, with 18 bases in between. CDR3 residues: CASSTTPSDVYGYTF. The CDR3 nucleotides read TGTGCCAGCAGCACGACACCCAGCGACGTTTATGGCTACACCTTC.

The chain combines TRBV2 with TRBJ1-1; D is perhaps TRBD1 (5 bases). Germline V CDR1 and CDR2: SNHLY, FYNNEI. This CDR3 is 18 amino acids long. V was shortened by 5 bases and J by 2 bases, with 24 bases between the two germline ends. For the CDR3, the DNA is TGTGCCAGCAGTTCCGGGACTGTCAGGCCGGGAGGTAACACTGAAGCTTTCTTT. This sequence encodes CASSSGTVRPGGNTEAFF.

This rearrangement joins TRBV24-1 to TRBJ1-3, with 8 bases identical to TRBD1. The CDR3 runs 13 residues. The ends lost 9 bases at V and 3 bases at J; junction bases unmatched: 3. Germline values: CDR1 KGHDR, CDR2 SFDVKD. DNA for the CDR3: TGTGCCACCTCAGGGGGCCGTGGAAACACCATATATTTT. It is translated as CATSGGRGNTIYF.

This chain connects TRBV3-1 to TRBJ2-3; 10 bases align to TRBD2. Unmatched junction bases numbered 6, after V lost 4 bases and J lost 2 bases. The CDR3 is 16 amino acids. Germline assignment: CDR1 LGHDT and CDR2 YNNKEL (reference sequence). CDR3 loop: CASSPERGGYTDTQYF. CDR3 nucleotide sequence: TGTGCCAGCAGCCCTGAGCGGGGGGGCTACACAGATACGCAGTATTTT.